The clone carrying this T cell receptor beta chain has a count of ten or more. Bulk tumor genomic DNA constituted the template, at around 600 ng per sample. Biopsies, several per primary tumor and spaced far apart, were collected during surgery. The study cohort was described as untreated, and its members had newly diagnosed non-small cell lung cancer. They went on to have curative surgery. The CDR3 spans 14 residues. Trimming removed 1 base at V and 4 bases at J, with 10 bases between. Germline V gene sequence: CDR1 LNHDA, CDR2 SQIVND (reference sequence). This entry belongs to a study of immune heterogeneity within non-small cell lung tumors. A first 10-cycle multiplex round used 32 V-gene and 13 J-gene primers on TCR beta CDR3. TCRdb independently ran MiXCR on the multiplex PCR reads; one entry per CDR3 protein. The repertoire holds some 4,400 distinct CDR3 sequences, with around a third as singletons.

The chain carries TRBV19 and TRBJ1-2; D is unresolved. Sequenced: lung tumor tissue. This clonotype originated in a woman between 45 and 60 years old with non-small cell lung cancer. CDR3 nucleotide sequence: TGTGCCAGTAGTATAGGACGTCGGTCCTATGGCTACACCTTC. Protein product: CASSIGRRSYGYTF. Full variable domain (remainder filled in from reference TRBV19 and TRBJ1-2): DGGITQSPKYLFRKEGQNVTLSCEQNLNHDAMYWYRQDPGQGLRLIYYSQIVNDFQKGDIAEGYSVSREKKESFPLTVTSAQKNPTAFYLCASSIGRRSYGYTFGSGTRLTVV.